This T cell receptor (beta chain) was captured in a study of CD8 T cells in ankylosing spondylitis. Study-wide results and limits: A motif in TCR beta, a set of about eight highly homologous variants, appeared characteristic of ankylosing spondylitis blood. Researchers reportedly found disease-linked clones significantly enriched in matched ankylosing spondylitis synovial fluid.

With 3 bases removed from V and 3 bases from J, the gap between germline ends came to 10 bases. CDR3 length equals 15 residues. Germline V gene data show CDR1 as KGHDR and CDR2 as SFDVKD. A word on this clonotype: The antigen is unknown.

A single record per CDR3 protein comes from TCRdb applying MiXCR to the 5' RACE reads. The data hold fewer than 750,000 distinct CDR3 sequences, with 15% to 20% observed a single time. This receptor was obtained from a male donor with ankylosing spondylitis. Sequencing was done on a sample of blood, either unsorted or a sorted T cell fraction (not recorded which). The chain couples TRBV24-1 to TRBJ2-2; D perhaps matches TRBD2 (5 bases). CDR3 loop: CATSDGLADTGELFF. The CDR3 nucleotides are TGTGCCACCAGTGATGGGCTAGCAGACACCGGGGAGCTGTTTTTT.